The 21 T cell receptor beta chains below come from one sample, sequenced in a study of shared clonotypes between healthy human individuals. CD45RO negativity and positive selection for CCR7 defined naive CD8 cells, a population that excluded terminally differentiated effector memory CD45RA+ cells. Data came from immunoSEQ multiplex PCR; TCRdb stores just in-frame clones and leaves some out. The table shows 2 million or so clones, with roughly 95% occurring only once. The sequenced sample was naive CD8+ T cells sorted from blood. The source of these receptors is a man between 18 and 35 years old in good health.

This sequence joins TRBV28 and TRBJ2-2; D is unresolved. The V gene lost 6 bases and the J gene lost 4 bases, with 12 bases spanning the gap. Per the germline V gene, CDR1 is MDHEN and CDR2 is SYDVKM. This CDR3 has 14 amino acids. The CDR3 loop is CASSPKTGTGELFF. CDR3 bases: TGTGCCAGCAGCCCTAAGACTGGCACCGGGGAGCTGTTTTTT.

This clone was observed a single time. This sequence joins TRBV30 and TRBJ2-7; 8 bases fit TRBD1. Germline V gives CDR1 GTSNPN, CDR2 SVGIG (reference sequence). V shed 1 base and J 5 bases; nucleotides not matched to a gene: 7. This CDR3 contains 14 residues. The CDR3 spells CAWSGTGSFNEQYF. Here the CDR3 DNA reads TGTGCCTGGAGTGGGACAGGGAGCTTCAACGAGCAGTACTTC.

V usage is TRBV4-1 and J usage is TRBJ1-2, with TRBD1 matching over 12 bases. V lost 1 base and J lost 6; bases outside the gene matches: 6. This CDR3 region has 16 residues. In germline, CDR1 is MGHRA, CDR2 YSYEKL. The CDR3 loop is CASSQVGTGGADGYTF. The CDR3 coding sequence is TGCGCCAGCAGCCAAGTTGGGACAGGGGGCGCGGATGGCTACACCTTC.

The V and J genes are TRBV6-6 and TRBJ2-3, with TRBD2 identical over 15 bases. The V gene's germline CDR1 is MNHNY and CDR2 SVGAGI (reference sequence). With V trimmed by 4 bases and J by 6 bases, 5 bases remained unmatched. The CDR3 sequence is 16 residues long. The CDR3 here is CASSWTSGRASDTQYF. The CDR3 nucleotides read TGTGCCAGCAGTTGGACTAGCGGGAGGGCCTCGGATACGCAGTATTTT.

The gene calls are TRBV19 and TRBJ2-3; 9 positions match TRBD2. Germline CDR1 reads LNHDA; CDR2 reads SQIVND (reference sequence). J was trimmed by 1 base and V by 5 bases; bases with no gene match: 7. The CDR3 runs 16 residues. The CDR3 DNA follows: TGTGCCAGTAGTGTCCTAGCGGGGTGGGGCACAGATACGCAGTATTTT. Protein: CASSVLAGWGTDTQYF.

The genes are TRBV9 and TRBJ2-7; unclear D gene. The germline CDR1 and CDR2 sequences are SGDLS and YYNGEE. The V and J ends lost 3 bases and 6 bases respectively, with 13 bases between them. This CDR3 comprises 13 residues. Here the CDR3 reads CASSGGLDSEQYF. In nucleotides, the CDR3 is TGTGCCAGCAGCGGTGGGTTAGACTCCGAGCAGTACTTC.

The chain joins TRBV11-2 to TRBJ2-3; no reliable D call. The CDR3 contains 12 residues. Between the trimmed V and J ends, which lost 0 bases and 8 bases, there was a span of 6 bases. Germline V gene data show CDR1 as SGHAT and CDR2 as FQNNGV. CDR3 amino acids: CASSLERVTQYF. For the CDR3, the DNA is TGTGCCAGCAGCTTAGAACGGGTTACGCAGTATTTT.

The CDR3 nucleotides read TGTGCCAGCAGCCCAAACCAGGGGGTTCTCTATGGCTACACCTTC. This gives the protein CASSPNQGVLYGYTF. J is TRBJ1-2 and V is TRBV5-6; 7 bases align to TRBD1. V lost 4 bases to trimming and J lost 4 bases; unmatched junction nucleotides: 10. There are 15 residues in the CDR3. The germline V gene has CDR1 SGHDT and CDR2 YYEEEE.

In the case of this clone: Different DNA sequences within this sample yield the same CDR3. This chain joins TRBV5-1 and TRBJ2-3; D is undetermined. The CDR3 is 11 amino acids. Trimming removed 2 bases from V and 4 bases from J, with 2 bases in between. Germline V gene sequence: CDR1 SGHRS, CDR2 YFSETQ. In DNA, the CDR3 is TGCGCCAGCAGCTTATCAGATACGCAGTATTTT. Protein product: CASSLSDTQYF.

The gene calls are TRBV5-1 and TRBJ2-7, with 9 bases that match TRBD1. Germline CDR1 reads SGHRS; CDR2 reads YFSETQ. The length of the CDR3 is 13 residues. The V and J ends lost 7 bases and 2 bases, in that order; junction bases with no gene match: 4. The CDR3 DNA reads as TGCGCCAGCTACGGACAGGGGACCTACGAGCAGTACTTC. It yields the protein CASYGQGTYEQYF.

The gene calls are TRBV15 and TRBJ1-2; D uncertain. Between the trimmed V and J ends, which lost 2 bases and 8 bases, there was a span of 15 bases. The CDR3 has 14 amino acids. The germline V gene has CDR1 LNHNV and CDR2 YYDKDF (reference sequence). The CDR3 bases are TGTGCCACCAGCAGAACTTCGGTCGTGGGGGGCTACACCTTC. It yields the protein CATSRTSVVGGYTF.

Comments on this clone: Within the sample, other DNA sequences also encode this same CDR3. The genes are TRBV5-6 and TRBJ2-7, with a tentative D call TRBD2 (6 bases). Germline-derived CDR1 and CDR2 are SGHDT and YYEEEE. CDR3 length: 13 amino acids. V was trimmed by 4 bases and J by 1 base, leaving 9 bases between them. The CDR3 here is CASSPGRSYEQYF. In DNA, the CDR3 is TGTGCCAGCAGCCCAGGGAGGTCCTACGAGCAGTACTTC. Supplemented by reference TRBV5-6 and TRBJ2-7, the full variable domain reads DAGVTQSPTHLIKTRGQQVTLRCSPKSGHDTVSWYQQALGQGPQFIFQYYEEEERQRGNFPDRFSGHQFPNYSSELNVNALLLGDSALYLCASSPGRSYEQYFGPGTRLTVT.

CDR3 sequence: CASSSPSGRHEQFF. CDR3 in DNA: TGTGCCAGCAGTTCCCCTAGCGGGAGACATGAGCAGTTCTTC. This chain joins TRBV6-5 and TRBJ2-1; TRBD2 matches at 10 bases. The germline gives CDR1 MNHEY, CDR2 SVGAGI. This CDR3 spans 14 amino acids. The J segment lost 8 bases and the V segment lost 4 bases, leaving 5 bases of the junction unmatched.

This clone appeared a single time. The chain couples TRBV7-9 to TRBJ2-1; D not certain. V gave up 4 bases and J gave up 5 bases, with 15 bases separating them. Germline loops: CDR1 SEHNR, CDR2 FQNEAQ (reference sequence). CDR3 length: 15 residues. Written as DNA, the CDR3 is TGTGCCAGCAGCTCCTACGTGTACCAAAACAATGAGCAGTTCTTC. This sequence encodes CASSSYVYQNNEQFF.

V is TRBV28 and J is TRBJ1-6; no reliable D call. The CDR3 is 14 amino acids. CDR1 MDHEN and CDR2 SYDVKM come from the germline V gene. Trimming removed 7 bases at V and 3 bases at J, with 10 bases between. This CDR3 is CASIAGVYNSPLHF. In DNA form, the CDR3 reads TGTGCCAGCATCGCCGGAGTCTATAATTCACCCCTCCACTTT.

V and J are TRBV6-5 and TRBJ1-6; D is ambiguous. The germline CDR1 and CDR2 sequences are MNHEY and SVGAGI. V was pared by 7 bases and J by 6 bases, with 16 bases between. The CDR3 covers 15 residues. The CDR3 sequence is CASTSPDPLNSPLHF. CDR3 DNA sequence: TGTGCCAGCACCTCCCCGGATCCCCTTAATTCACCCCTCCACTTT.

V and J are TRBV7-6 and TRBJ2-5; D remains unclear. V was cut by 3 bases and J by 5 bases, with 7 bases left in between. Germline V gene sequence: CDR1 SGHVS, CDR2 FNYEAQ. This CDR3 contains 12 residues. The CDR3 protein is CASSFNHETQYF. The CDR3 nucleotides read TGTGCCAGCAGCTTCAATCACGAGACCCAGTACTTC.

This chain connects TRBV27 to TRBJ2-3, with D perhaps being TRBD1 or TRBD2 (5 bases each). Germline V gives CDR1 MNHEY, CDR2 SMNVEV (reference sequence). This CDR3 is 16 amino acids long. V shed 5 bases and J shed 2 bases, with 17 bases lying between them. CDR3 sequence (DNA): TGTGCCAGCAGTACCGGGACCGTCTCCCTCACAGATACGCAGTATTTT. Its protein product is CASSTGTVSLTDTQYF.

With respect to this clone: This sample also contains other DNA sequences that code for the same CDR3. V usage is TRBV10-1 and J usage is TRBJ2-2, with D unresolved. From germline, CDR1 is WNHNN and CDR2 SYGVQD (reference sequence). The germline V and J ends were trimmed by 0 bases and 1 base, with 6 bases remaining between them. This CDR3 region has 15 residues. The DNA for the CDR3 is TGCGCCAGCAGTGAGTCGTTAGGGAACACCGGGGAGCTGTTTTTT. It is translated as CASSESLGNTGELFF.

The CDR3 sequence is CASREYTGISGNTIYF. For the CDR3, the DNA is TGTGCCAGCAGGGAATACACAGGGATCTCTGGAAACACCATATATTTT. The chain combines TRBV28 with TRBJ1-3, with D perhaps TRBD1 (6 bases). The CDR3 covers 16 residues. The V gene's germline CDR1 is MDHEN and CDR2 SYDVKM. V lost 6 bases and J lost 0, with 15 bases in between.

V gene TRBV7-6 combines with J gene TRBJ1-6, with 7 bases lining up with TRBD1. V lost 5 bases and J lost 6; bases outside the gene matches: 13. CDR1 and CDR2 from the germline V gene are SGHVS and FNYEAQ. The CDR3 is made up of 17 amino acids. The CDR3 DNA reads TGTGCCAGCAGCCAAGGGGTAGGGGGCGTCGGTAATTCACCCCTCCACTTT. Protein product: CASSQGVGGVGNSPLHF.